Following are 28 T cell receptor beta chains from one sample sequenced in a study of cytomegalovirus exposure and HLA in healthy donors. 13 Jbeta primers and 60 Vbeta primers were used for the PCR. Generated by immunoSEQ multiplex PCR, the TCRdb table keeps only in-frame clones and is missing some. The data show roughly 190,000 clones, with around 87% seen just once and approximately 1.7% held by the top ten. The sample taken for sequencing was PBMCs. The receptors here all came from a woman aged 18-35 years in good health and CMV-seronegative.

This clone appeared a single time. The rearrangement links TRBV27 to TRBJ1-2; the match to TRBD1 covers 8 bases. The junction had 11 bases not matched to a gene; V was cut back by 3 bases and J by 5 bases. From germline, CDR1 is MNHEY and CDR2 SMNVEV (reference sequence). The CDR3 is 16 residues long. The CDR3, as DNA: TGTGCCAGCAGTTTCCAAAGGGACAGGCAAAGATATGGCTACACCTTC. Translated, it gives CASSFQRDRQRYGYTF.

This clone was observed a single time. The rearrangement links TRBV10-3 to TRBJ2-7; D not certain. The germline gives CDR1 ENHRY, CDR2 SYGVKD. CDR3 length equals 14 residues. V gave up 3 bases and J gave up 2 bases, with 11 bases separating them. The CDR3 DNA follows: TGTGCCATCAGTGAAGTGACAAGGCCCTACGAGCAGTACTTC. The encoded protein is CAISEVTRPYEQYF.

The J gene is TRBJ2-7, the V gene TRBV19, with D perhaps TRBD1 (5 bases). Per germline, CDR1 LNHDA and CDR2 SQIVND (reference sequence). The CDR3 runs to 14 residues. Trimming removed 3 bases at V and 3 bases at J, with 12 bases between. This CDR3 is CASSITAGNYEQYF. CDR3 nucleotide sequence: TGTGCCAGTAGTATCACGGCAGGGAACTACGAGCAGTACTTC.

The V gene is TRBV30, the J gene TRBJ2-1, with 11 positions matching TRBD2. V was pared by 2 bases and J by 7 bases, with 4 bases of the junction left unmatched. CDR1 is GTSNPN, CDR2 SVGIG, per germline (reference sequence). This CDR3 spans 14 amino acids. For the CDR3, the DNA is TGTGCCTGGAGTTGGACTAGCGGGTATAATGAGCAGTTCTTC. It specifies CAWSWTSGYNEQFF.

CDR3 protein: CASSLSGTGHVRPQHF. The CDR3 coding sequence is TGTGCCAGCAGCTTATCCGGGACAGGCCACGTTCGGCCCCAGCATTTT. This chain links TRBV7-8 with TRBJ1-5, with TRBD1 identical over 8 bases. Looked up from germline, CDR1 is SGHVS and CDR2 is FQNEAQ. This CDR3 spans 16 amino acids. Unmatched junction bases numbered 12, after V lost 2 bases and J lost 9 bases.

This clone was seen just once. The chain recombines TRBV4-2 with TRBJ2-4, with 7 bases aligning to TRBD1. CDR1 LGHNA and CDR2 YNFKEQ come from the germline V gene. This CDR3 spans 15 amino acids. The trim removed 4 bases at V and 1 base at J, leaving 4 bases unmatched. CDR3 nucleotides: TGTGCCAGCAGCCCCCTACAGGGGGCCAAAAACATTCAGTACTTC. Translation: CASSPLQGAKNIQYF.

The chain uses TRBV5-1 and TRBJ2-3; the match to TRBD2 covers 7 bases. The CDR3 loop spans 17 amino acids. Per the germline V gene, CDR1 is SGHRS and CDR2 is YFSETQ. V was clipped by 4 bases and J by 0 bases; unmatched bases: 11. CDR3 sequence: CASSLTVGGTSTDTQYF. DNA of the CDR3: TGCGCCAGCAGCCTTACGGTCGGGGGGACTAGCACAGATACGCAGTATTTT. The whole variable domain, remainder taken from reference TRBV5-1 and TRBJ2-3, is KAGVTQTPRYLIKTRGQQVTLSCSPISGHRSVSWYQQTPGQGLQFLFEYFSETQRNKGNFPGRFSGRQFSNSRSEMNVSTLELGDSALYLCASSLTVGGTSTDTQYFGPGTRLTVL.

The rearrangement uses TRBV27 and TRBJ1-5; possibly TRBD1 for D (5 bases). From germline, CDR1 is MNHEY and CDR2 SMNVEV (reference sequence). V was clipped by 6 bases and J by 4 bases, with 13 bases between them. This CDR3 region has 14 residues. DNA for the CDR3: TGTGCCAGCAGACTGCGGGGGTCAAATCAGCCCCAGCATTTT. Translating it yields CASRLRGSNQPQHF.

This chain uses TRBV4-1 with TRBJ2-7; possibly TRBD1 for D (6 bases). The germline V and J ends were trimmed by 3 bases and 3 bases, with 15 bases remaining between them. The length of the CDR3 is 15 residues. CDR1 MGHRA and CDR2 YSYEKL come from the germline V gene. Written as DNA, the CDR3 is TGCGCCAGCAGCCACGGTCCAGGGGACCTCTACGAGCAGTACTTC. It yields the protein CASSHGPGDLYEQYF.

The chain carries TRBV7-6 and TRBJ2-5, with 9 bases identical to TRBD1. V was pared by 5 bases and J by 11 bases, with 12 bases of the junction left unmatched. The CDR3 length is 14 residues. The V gene's germline CDR1 is SGHVS and CDR2 FNYEAQ. This CDR3 is CASSPRTGAGEQYF. The CDR3 bases are TGTGCCAGCAGCCCCCGGACAGGGGCGGGGGAGCAGTACTTC.

The V call is TRBV7-2, the J call TRBJ2-3; TRBD2 might be the D (6 bases). V lost 5 bases to trimming and J lost 4 bases, with 16 bases between them. Germline V lookup: CDR1 SGHTA, CDR2 FQGNSA. CDR3 length: 15 amino acids. The CDR3 DNA follows: TGTGCCAGCAGCCCCGATCCGGGACTCCCAGATACGCAGTATTTT. This sequence encodes CASSPDPGLPDTQYF.

This clone was seen more than once but under ten times. The CDR3 DNA is TGTGCCAGCAGCTCGTCTAGTGGTGGAGATACGCAGTATTTT. Amino acids: CASSSSSGGDTQYF. The J gene is TRBJ2-3, the V gene TRBV5-6; D not resolved. The V and J ends lost 3 bases and 5 bases respectively, with 13 bases between them. The CDR3 has 14 residues. The germline CDR1 and CDR2 sequences are SGHDT and YYEEEE.

The chain recombines TRBV4-2 with TRBJ1-3; TRBD1 is a possible D gene (5 bases). The CDR3 contains 18 residues. V dropped 0 bases and J dropped 0 bases, with 15 bases sitting between them. Germline CDR1 is LGHNA and CDR2 is YNFKEQ. The CDR3 DNA reads TGTGCCAGCAGCCAAGAGGGCGGCAGGGCTAGCTCTGGAAACACCATATATTTT. It specifies CASSQEGGRASSGNTIYF.

This chain joins TRBV19 and TRBJ1-4, with a weak D call TRBD1 (6 bases). Looked up from germline, CDR1 is LNHDA and CDR2 is SQIVND (reference sequence). The V gene lost 7 bases and the J gene lost 2 bases, with 20 bases spanning the gap. The CDR3 is 17 amino acids. The CDR3 sequence: CASTSPRGGGTNEKLFF. The CDR3 DNA reads TGTGCCAGTACCTCCCCAAGGGGGGGAGGCACTAATGAAAAACTGTTTTTT.

The rearrangement uses TRBV5-1 and TRBJ2-1; TRBD2 might be the D (5 bases). The V end lost 0 bases, the J end lost 8 bases, and 12 bases lay between the germline ends. CDR3 length equals 14 residues. Germline loops: CDR1 SGHRS, CDR2 YFSETQ. The CDR3 coding sequence is TGCGCCAGCAGCTTGGGAGAGGGCCTCGATGAGCAGTTCTTC. Protein sequence: CASSLGEGLDEQFF.

The V call is TRBV7-9, the J call TRBJ2-7; TRBD2 might be the D (5 bases). The germline CDR1 and CDR2 sequences are SEHNR and FQNEAQ (reference sequence). The CDR3 extends over 13 amino acids. The V end lost 5 bases, the J end lost 1 base, and 9 bases lay between the germline ends. CDR3 bases: TGTGCCAGCAGCCTACGGGGTTCCTACGAGCAGTACTTC. Protein sequence: CASSLRGSYEQYF.

The rearrangement uses TRBV12-5 and TRBJ2-7; 11 bases align to TRBD2. The V gene's germline CDR1 is LGHNT and CDR2 FRNRAP. The CDR3 covers 14 residues. With V trimmed by 5 bases and J by 3 bases, 3 bases remained unmatched. DNA of the CDR3: TGTGCTAGTGGTCTTGGGACTAGCGGCTACGAGCAGTACTTC. It yields the protein CASGLGTSGYEQYF. Based on the CDR3 plus reference TRBV12-5 and TRBJ2-7, the full variable domain is DARVTQTPRHKVTEMGQEVTMRCQPILGHNTVFWYRQTMMQGLELLAYFRNRAPLDDSGMPKDRFSAEMPDATLATLKIQPSEPRDSAVYFCASGLGTSGYEQYFGPGTRLTVT.

This clone was observed a handful of times. The chain couples TRBV19 to TRBJ1-5; possible D gene TRBD1, 5 bases. The CDR3 has 13 residues. V dropped 1 base and J dropped 6 bases, with 7 bases sitting between them. Germline values: CDR1 LNHDA, CDR2 SQIVND (reference sequence). This CDR3 reads CASSIGDSQPQHF. For the CDR3, the DNA is TGTGCCAGTAGTATAGGAGACAGTCAGCCCCAGCATTTT.

V usage is TRBV4-1 and J usage is TRBJ2-5; D not resolved. Trimming removed 2 bases from V and 4 bases from J, with 8 bases in between. The CDR3 loop spans 13 amino acids. The germline CDR1 and CDR2 sequences are MGHRA and YSYEKL. CDR3 region: CASSQRFGETQYF. For the CDR3, the DNA is TGCGCCAGCAGCCAACGCTTCGGAGAGACCCAGTACTTC.

The chain carries TRBV7-9 and TRBJ1-1; weak D call: TRBD1 (5 bases). Germline V CDR1 and CDR2: SEHNR, FQNEAQ (reference sequence). This CDR3 comprises 14 residues. V gave up 2 bases and J gave up 4 bases, with 11 bases separating them. The CDR3, as DNA: TGTGCCAGCAGCTTACTCGACAGCGCCACTGAAGCTTTCTTT. Amino acid sequence: CASSLLDSATEAFF.

V is TRBV27 and J is TRBJ2-3, with 8 nucleotides matching TRBD2. Germline V CDR1 and CDR2: MNHEY, SMNVEV (reference sequence). This CDR3 contains 14 residues. V lost 7 bases, J lost 5 bases, and 8 bases stayed unmatched. The CDR3 nucleotides are TGTGCCAGCATTCCAAGGCTAGCGGGAGATACGCAGTATTTT. This encodes CASIPRLAGDTQYF.

V is TRBV30 and J is TRBJ1-6; tentative D call: TRBD1 (6 bases). CDR3 length equals 13 residues. V was shortened by 2 bases and J by 10 bases, with 12 bases between the two germline ends. The V gene's germline CDR1 is GTSNPN and CDR2 SVGIG (reference sequence). The CDR3 protein is CAWSSGDRSPLHF. CDR3 nucleotide sequence: TGTGCCTGGAGTTCAGGGGATCGGTCACCCCTCCACTTT.

In this sample, this clone turned up a few times. The chain carries TRBV18 and TRBJ2-7; 10 nucleotides agree with TRBD1. Germline V gives CDR1 KGHSH, CDR2 LQKENI. The CDR3 totals 16 residues. V lost 3 bases, J lost 6 bases, and 11 bases stayed unmatched. CDR3 sequence (DNA): TGTGCCAGCTCACCGATAACTGGGACAGGGGACGCCGAGCAGTACTTC. This sequence encodes CASSPITGTGDAEQYF.

The J gene is TRBJ1-1, the V gene TRBV7-9; D unclear. CDR1 and CDR2 from the germline V gene are SEHNR and FQNEAQ (reference sequence). V was pared by 1 base and J by 6 bases, with 6 bases between. This CDR3 comprises 12 residues. The CDR3 is CASSLGSPEAFF. The CDR3, as DNA: TGTGCCAGCAGCTTAGGGAGTCCTGAAGCTTTCTTT.

The genes are TRBV27 and TRBJ1-6, with TRBD1 matching over 12 bases. The CDR3 length is 17 residues. The V gene's germline CDR1 is MNHEY and CDR2 SMNVEV (reference sequence). Germline trimming cut 7 bases from V and 1 base from J; bases unmatched to any gene: 5. CDR3 residues: CASTLGQGASYNSPLHF. In nucleotides, the CDR3 is TGTGCCAGCACCTTGGGACAGGGGGCGTCCTATAATTCACCCCTCCACTTT.

The V call is TRBV20-1, the J call TRBJ2-2, with D uncertain. The CDR3 length is 11 residues. Germline assignment: CDR1 DFQATT and CDR2 SNEGSKA (reference sequence). V was shortened by 3 bases and J by 5 bases, with 4 bases between the two germline ends. The CDR3 loop is CSASLTGELFF. CDR3 bases: TGCAGTGCTAGCTTAACCGGGGAGCTGTTTTTT.

The chain is built from TRBV6-1 and TRBJ2-7; TRBD1 agrees at 12 bases. Germline assignment: CDR1 MNHNS and CDR2 SASEGT. The CDR3 sequence is 15 residues long. The junction had 6 bases not matched to a gene; V was cut back by 3 bases and J by 6 bases. CDR3 nucleotide sequence: TGTGCCAGCAGTGAGTTGGGACAGGGGGCTAGCGAGCAGTACTTC. Translation gives CASSELGQGASEQYF.

The count of this clone is one. The genes are TRBV30 and TRBJ1-3; D gene unclear. The CDR3 has 13 amino acids. Germline CDR1 GTSNPN, CDR2 SVGIG (reference sequence). V shed 0 bases and J shed 4 bases, with 7 bases lying between them. The CDR3 protein is CAWSVSSGNTIYF. CDR3 DNA sequence: TGTGCCTGGAGTGTGAGCTCGGGAAACACCATATATTTT.